Listed below are T cell receptor beta chains from one sample, sequenced in a study of control samples from healthy donors and cancer patients. The table came from immunoSEQ multiplex PCR; TCRdb's copy has only in-frame clones and leaves some out. The sample includes 130,000 to 150,000 clones, roughly 94% of them seen just once. Sequenced sample: PBMCs. These receptors were obtained from a man aged 60 to 75 with colorectal cancer. CDR3s include the opening cysteine and the closing phenylalanine or tryptophan. D genes are given only for firm matches. The listing skips clone size in some rows; elsewhere it reads once, few, many or a size class.

>TRBV6-5|.|.|TRBJ1-4
CASRHDRGANEKLSF
TGTGCCAGCAGGCATGACAGAGGGGCTAATGAAAAACTGTCTTTT
>TRBV9|.|.|TRBJ1-1
CASSVGTPGGNLNTEAFF
TGTGCCAGCAGCGTAGGGACCCCGGGAGGGAACCTGAACACTGAAGCTTTCTTT
>TRBV20-1|.|.|TRBJ1-5
CSAGNQPQHF
TGCAGTGCAGGAAATCAGCCCCAGCATTTT
>TRBV10-3|.|.|TRBJ1-1
CAISEPAALEAFF
TGTGCCATCAGTGAGCCCGCGGCCCTTGAAGCTTTCTTT
>TRBV28|.|.|TRBJ1-1
CASPPGGAGTEAFF
TGTGCCAGCCCCCCAGGAGGGGCAGGGACTGAAGCTTTCTTT
>TRBV4-1|once|.|TRBJ1-4
CASSQGSGMQLIEKLFF
TGCGCCAGCAGCCAAGGGTCGGGGATGCAACTAATTGAAAAACTGTTTTTT
>TRBV30|.|.|TRBJ2-7
CAWKSESSYEQYF
TGTGCCTGGAAATCCGAGAGCTCCTACGAGCAGTACTTC
>TRBV6-4|.|.|TRBJ1-2
CASRSSRVRPYGYTF
TGTGCCAGCAGGTCGAGCAGGGTAAGGCCTTATGGCTACACCTTC
>TRBV6-2/TRBV6-3|.|.|TRBJ2-7
CASSYEFPLLKYEQYF
TGTGCCAGCAGTTACGAATTCCCCCTTTTAAAATACGAGCAGTACTTC
>TRBV5-1|.|.|TRBJ1-6
CASSLASPNNSPLHF
TGCGCCAGCAGCTTGGCGTCTCCAAATAATTCACCCCTCCACTTT
>TRBV19|.|TRBD1|TRBJ1-2
CASTEQGAQGYTF
TGTGCCAGTACCGAACAGGGGGCGCAGGGCTACACCTTC
>TRBV30|.|.|TRBJ1-5
CAWSVQQGQPQHF
TGTGCCTGGAGTGTACAGCAGGGGCAGCCCCAGCATTTT
>TRBV10-1|.|.|TRBJ1-2
CASSEDSSYGYTF
TGCGCCAGCAGTGAGGACTCGAGCTATGGCTACACCTTC
>TRBV3-1/TRBV3-2|.|.|TRBJ1-4
CASSQIREKLFF
TGTGCCAGCAGCCAGATCAGGGAAAAACTGTTTTTT
>TRBV14|.|.|TRBJ2-6
CASSQDWLSGANVLTF
TGTGCCAGCAGCCAAGATTGGCTCTCTGGGGCCAACGTCCTGACTTTC
>TRBV7-6|medium-sized|TRBD2|TRBJ2-1
CASSASGGPHNEQFF
TGTGCCAGCAGCGCTAGCGGGGGGCCCCACAATGAGCAGTTCTTC
>TRBV27|.|TRBD1|TRBJ1-5
CASASTGKGSNQPQHF
TGTGCCAGCGCCTCGACAGGGAAGGGGAGCAATCAGCCCCAGCATTTT
>TRBV6-5|few|TRBD1|TRBJ1-6
CASNRGQGDSPLHF
TGTGCCAGCAACAGGGGACAGGGGGATTCACCCCTCCACTTT
>TRBV7-2|.|.|TRBJ1-6
CASSREYRSHSPLHF
TGTGCCAGCAGCCGGGAGTACAGGTCTCATTCACCCCTCCACTTT
>TRBV7-2|.|.|TRBJ2-4
CASSLEREGAQNIQYF
TGTGCCAGCAGCTTAGAGAGGGAGGGGGCCCAAAACATTCAGTACTTC
>TRBV7-2|.|TRBD2|TRBJ2-3
CASSGPGLAGGTTDTQYF
TGTGCCAGCAGCGGCCCCGGACTAGCGGGGGGGACCACAGATACGCAGTATTTT
>TRBV6-5|.|.|TRBJ1-1
CASRSGTPEEAFF
TGTGCCAGCAGATCCGGGACCCCGGAGGAAGCTTTCTTT
>TRBV5-1|.|.|TRBJ1-1
CASKDGLNTEAFF
TGCGCCAGCAAGGACGGATTGAACACTGAAGCTTTCTTT
>TRBV27|.|.|TRBJ1-5
CASSLISGSNQPQHF
TGTGCCAGCAGTTTAATTTCCGGGAGCAATCAGCCCCAGCATTTT
>TRBV20-1|.|TRBD2|TRBJ2-7
CSASTSGGDPKQYF
TGCAGTGCTAGTACTAGCGGGGGGGACCCCAAGCAGTACTTC
>TRBV6-5|.|.|TRBJ1-2
CASSYAGVGYGYTF
TGTGCCAGCAGTTATGCAGGGGTCGGCTATGGCTACACCTTC
>TRBV6-5|.|TRBD1|TRBJ1-1
CASRLGDSRNTEAFF
TGTGCCAGCAGACTCGGGGACAGCCGGAACACTGAAGCTTTCTTT
>TRBV7-2|.|.|TRBJ2-7
CASSLVRGAGSYEQYF
TGTGCCAGCAGCTTAGTGAGGGGGGCGGGGTCCTACGAGCAGTACTTC
>TRBV11-2|.|.|TRBJ2-2
CASSLTGSIAGELFF
TGTGCCAGCAGCTTAACAGGGAGCATCGCCGGGGAGCTGTTTTTT
>TRBV21-1|.|.|TRBJ2-3
CASSRRPGQTFASTDTQYF
TGTGCCAGCAGCAGGCGGCCGGGACAGACTTTCGCTAGCACAGATACGCAGTATTTT
>TRBV30|.|.|TRBJ1-4
CAWSGAKTNEKLFF
TGTGCCTGGAGTGGGGCGAAAACTAATGAAAAACTGTTTTTT
>TRBV6-4|.|TRBD1|TRBJ1-6
CASSDSILDRAPNSPLHF
TGTGCCAGCAGTGACTCGATACTAGACAGGGCCCCTAATTCACCCCTCCACTTT
>TRBV6-2/TRBV6-3|few|TRBD1|TRBJ2-7
CASSRTPRDRVSEQYF
TGTGCCAGCAGCCGAACGCCTCGGGACAGGGTGTCCGAGCAGTACTTC
>TRBV4-2|.|TRBD1|TRBJ1-1
CASSPNRGETEAFF
TGTGCCAGCAGCCCGAACAGGGGAGAGACTGAAGCTTTCTTT
>TRBV25-1|.|TRBD2|TRBJ2-1
CASGIAGGNEQFF
TGTGCCAGCGGAATAGCGGGGGGCAATGAGCAGTTCTTC
>TRBV11-2|.|.|TRBJ2-1
CASSFPLSASYNEQFF
TGTGCCAGCAGCTTTCCCCTATCCGCCTCCTACAATGAGCAGTTCTTC
>TRBV7-8|.|.|TRBJ2-7
CASSLRDSYEQYF
TGTGCCAGCAGCTTAAGAGACAGCTACGAGCAGTACTTC
>TRBV7-9|.|.|TRBJ2-7
CASSLGGQTYEQYF
TGTGCCAGCAGCTTGGGTGGACAGACCTACGAGCAGTACTTC
>TRBV5-1|once|.|TRBJ2-5
CASSGGGLQETQYF
TGCGCCAGCAGTGGGGGGGGCCTCCAAGAGACCCAGTACTTC
>TRBV25-1|.|TRBD2|TRBJ2-3
CAVRRASGGAESDTQYF
TGTGCCGTCCGCCGGGCTAGCGGGGGGGCCGAGTCAGATACGCAGTATTTT